One sample yielded the 18 T cell receptor beta chains listed below, sequenced in a study of CD8 T cells in Susac syndrome. Reverse transcription of about 0.45 to 1 ug RNA was performed with random hexamers. TCRdb re-analysed the immunoSEQ multiplex PCR reads in MiXCR, keeping a single row per CDR3 protein. Of approximately 190,000 distinct CDR3 sequences listed, roughly 92% were seen once; the top ten hold 0.095% to 0.12%. Sequenced input: CD4+ T cells from PBMCs. All receptors derive from a human donor in good health.

The rearrangement links TRBV19 to TRBJ2-3; no clear D. The CDR3 runs 14 residues. Trimming took 2 bases from V and 0 from J, leaving 6 bases between them. Germline V gene lookup returns CDR1 LNHDA and CDR2 SQIVND (reference sequence). The CDR3 sequence: CASSITPSTDTQYF. The CDR3 DNA is TGTGCCAGTAGTATAACCCCTAGCACAGATACGCAGTATTTT.

The genes are TRBV5-6 and TRBJ2-1; D is tentatively TRBD1 or TRBD2 (5 bases each). The CDR3 is 13 residues long. From germline, CDR1 is SGHDT and CDR2 YYEEEE. Trimming left V 3 bases short and J 9 bases short, with 13 bases between. Written as DNA, the CDR3 is TGTGCCAGCAGCTATTGGGGGAGACGTGAGCAGTTCTTC. Translation: CASSYWGRREQFF.

V and J are TRBV4-1 and TRBJ1-5, with D possibly TRBD1 on 5 matching bases. V lost 4 bases and J lost 7, with 23 bases in between. Looked up from germline, CDR1 is MGHRA and CDR2 is YSYEKL. CDR3 length: 17 amino acids. The CDR3 protein is CASSLGKGAAPGQPQHF. Here the CDR3 DNA reads TGCGCCAGCAGCCTGGGGAAAGGGGCAGCCCCCGGGCAGCCCCAGCATTTT.

This clonotype occurred once. The J gene is TRBJ2-5, the V gene TRBV11-3; D possibly corresponds to TRBD1 (5 bases). From germline, CDR1 is SGHNT and CDR2 YENEEA. V shed 1 base and J shed 8 bases, with 11 bases lying between them. This CDR3 is built from 13 residues. CDR3 in DNA: TGTGCCAGCAGCTTAGGTGGCACAGGAACCCAGTACTTC. Amino acid sequence: CASSLGGTGTQYF.

The J gene is TRBJ2-3, the V gene TRBV20-1; D possibly corresponds to TRBD2 (7 bases). The CDR3 spans 14 residues. The V end lost 3 bases, the J end lost 7 bases, and 17 bases lay between the germline ends. Germline CDR1 reads DFQATT; CDR2 reads SNEGSKA (reference sequence). The DNA for the CDR3 is TGCAGTGCTAGGGGGGGGGCTCGGGGAAATACGCAGTATTTT. This codes for CSARGGARGNTQYF.

The chain links TRBV9 to TRBJ2-1; D gene unclear. Trimming took off 7 bases at V and 6 bases at J, with 8 bases between the two ends. Germline V gene sequence: CDR1 SGDLS, CDR2 YYNGEE. The CDR3 consists of 11 residues. CDR3 sequence (DNA): TGTGCCAGCGGGTCGCTCAATGAGCAGTTCTTC. Protein: CASGSLNEQFF.

The chain is built from TRBV11-1 and TRBJ1-1; 9 bases are a match to TRBD1. The germline V gene has CDR1 SGHAT and CDR2 FQDESV (reference sequence). The CDR3 runs to 15 residues. V shed 4 bases and J 3 bases; nucleotides not matched to a gene: 6. This chain's CDR3 is CASSSLGQGYTEAFF. CDR3 coding DNA: TGTGCCAGCAGCTCGCTGGGACAGGGTTACACTGAAGCTTTCTTT.

The chain uses TRBV6-1 and TRBJ1-6; 7 bases are a match to TRBD1. In germline, CDR1 is MNHNS, CDR2 SASEGT. V shed 6 bases and J 13 bases; nucleotides not matched to a gene: 21. This CDR3 comprises 17 residues. CDR3 in amino acids: CASSPLRGRTASRPLHF. CDR3 sequence (DNA): TGTGCCAGCAGCCCTCTAAGGGGGCGGACAGCCTCAAGGCCCCTCCACTTT.

This clonotype has just one count. V is TRBV19 and J is TRBJ2-1; maybe TRBD1 (5 bases). V was pared by 0 bases and J by 0 bases, with 9 bases between. The germline gives CDR1 LNHDA, CDR2 SQIVND (reference sequence). This CDR3 is built from 16 residues. CDR3 DNA sequence: TGTGCCAGTAGTATAGAGCAGGGAAGCTCCTACAATGAGCAGTTCTTC. Residues: CASSIEQGSSYNEQFF.

V usage is TRBV6-2 or TRBV6-3 and J usage is TRBJ2-2; unclear D gene. CDR1 is MNHEY, CDR2 SVGEGT, per germline. V was cut by 4 bases and J by 7 bases, with 7 bases left in between. This CDR3 has 12 amino acids. The CDR3 spells CASSLRDGELFF. Written as DNA, the CDR3 is TGTGCCAGCAGTTTAAGGGACGGGGAGCTGTTTTTT.

V and J are TRBV6-1 and TRBJ2-5, with 9 bases lining up with TRBD1. Looked up from germline, CDR1 is MNHNS and CDR2 is SASEGT. The CDR3 has 17 residues. With 0 bases clipped from V and 2 bases from J, the junction kept 7 bases outside the gene matches. In nucleotides, the CDR3 is TGTGCCAGCAGTGAAGCGGGGACAGGGTACGGTCAAGAGACCCAGTACTTC. Translated, it gives CASSEAGTGYGQETQYF.

The chain is built from TRBV10-2 and TRBJ2-3; a weak D match, TRBD1 (5 bases). The length of the CDR3 is 11 residues. Trimming removed 8 bases at V and 2 bases at J, with 5 bases between. Germline CDR1 and CDR2: WSHSY and SAAADI. The CDR3 nucleotides are TGCGCCAGCGGACACACAGATACGCAGTATTTT. This gives the protein CASGHTDTQYF.

The genes are TRBV9 and TRBJ2-1, with 10 bases matching TRBD2. With 2 bases clipped from V and 0 bases from J, the junction kept 5 bases outside the gene matches. The CDR3 consists of 17 residues. Germline V gives CDR1 SGDLS, CDR2 YYNGEE. CDR3 sequence (DNA): TGTGCCAGCAGCGTCGTCAGCGGGGGGGCCTCCTACAATGAGCAGTTCTTC. Residues: CASSVVSGGASYNEQFF.

J is TRBJ2-7 and V is TRBV9; possible D gene TRBD1, 6 bases. Trimming removed 0 bases from V and 6 bases from J, with 13 bases in between. The CDR3 has 14 amino acids. Germline V gene sequence: CDR1 SGDLS, CDR2 YYNGEE. CDR3 residues: CASSVGQGFAEQYF. The CDR3 DNA reads as TGTGCCAGCAGCGTAGGGCAGGGGTTCGCCGAGCAGTACTTC.

The chain combines TRBV20-1 with TRBJ2-1; D is unresolved. CDR3 length: 14 residues. V dropped 1 base and J dropped 0 bases, with 7 bases sitting between them. Germline V gene sequence: CDR1 DFQATT, CDR2 SNEGSKA (reference sequence). The CDR3 reads CSARVVSSYNEQFF. DNA for the CDR3: TGCAGTGCTAGAGTTGTGAGCTCCTACAATGAGCAGTTCTTC.

CDR3 residues: CASSAKGLVGSNEQFF. The CDR3 bases are TGTGCCAGCAGTGCAAAGGGACTAGTAGGCTCCAATGAGCAGTTCTTC. The chain carries TRBV6-1 and TRBJ2-1; TRBD2 aligns across 8 bases. From germline, CDR1 is MNHNS and CDR2 SASEGT. The junction had 11 bases not matched to a gene; V was cut back by 4 bases and J by 6 bases. This CDR3 contains 16 residues.

The gene calls are TRBV18 and TRBJ2-1, with D perhaps matching TRBD2 (5 bases). The V gene's germline CDR1 is KGHSH and CDR2 LQKENI. This CDR3 comprises 13 residues. V gave up 6 bases and J gave up 4 bases, with 10 bases separating them. The CDR3 DNA reads TGTGCCAGCTCCCCCGGGATATACAATGAGCAGTTCTTC. Its translation: CASSPGIYNEQFF.

About this clonotype: Germline and junction disagree at one end, which may indicate a read error. The chain carries TRBV5-1 and TRBJ1-5, with a possible D match to TRBD1 (6 bases). Per germline, CDR1 SGHRS and CDR2 YFSETQ. The CDR3 totals 13 residues. CDR3 bases: TGTGCCAGCAGTTTAGGGGGAGGGCAGCCCCAGCATTTT. Its translation: CASSLGGGQPQHF.